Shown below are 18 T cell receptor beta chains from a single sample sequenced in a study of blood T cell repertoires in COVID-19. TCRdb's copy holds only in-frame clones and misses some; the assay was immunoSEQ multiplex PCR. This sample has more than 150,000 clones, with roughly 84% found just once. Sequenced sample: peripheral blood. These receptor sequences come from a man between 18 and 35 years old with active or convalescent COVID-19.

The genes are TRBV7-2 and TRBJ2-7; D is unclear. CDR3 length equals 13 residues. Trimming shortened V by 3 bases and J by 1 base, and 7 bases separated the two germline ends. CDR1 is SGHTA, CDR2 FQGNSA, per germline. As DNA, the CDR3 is TGTGCCAGCAGCTTTCCAGTATCCTACGAGCAGTACTTC. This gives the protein CASSFPVSYEQYF. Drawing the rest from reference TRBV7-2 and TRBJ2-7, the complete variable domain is GAGVSQSPSNKVTEKGKDVELRCDPISGHTALYWYRQSLGQGLEFLIYFQGNSAPDKSGLPSDRFSAERTGGSVSTLTIQRTQQEDSAVYLCASSFPVSYEQYFGPGTRLTVT.

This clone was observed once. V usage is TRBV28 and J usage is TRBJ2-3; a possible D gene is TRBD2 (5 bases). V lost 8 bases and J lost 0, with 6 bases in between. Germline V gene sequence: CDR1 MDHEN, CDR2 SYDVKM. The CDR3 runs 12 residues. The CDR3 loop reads CASLASTDTQYF. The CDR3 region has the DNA TGTGCCAGCCTAGCTAGCACAGATACGCAGTATTTT. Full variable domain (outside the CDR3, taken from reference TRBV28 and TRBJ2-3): DVKVTQSSRYLVKRTGEKVFLECVQDMDHENMFWYRQDPGLGLRLIYFSYDVKMKEKGDIPEGYSVSREKKERFSLILESASTNQTSMYLCASLASTDTQYFGPGTRLTVL.

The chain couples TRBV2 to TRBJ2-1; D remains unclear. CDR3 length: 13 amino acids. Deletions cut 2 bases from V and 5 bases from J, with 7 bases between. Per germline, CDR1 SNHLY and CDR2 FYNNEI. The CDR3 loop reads CASSEFYNNEQFF. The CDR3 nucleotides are TGTGCCAGCAGTGAATTTTACAACAATGAGCAGTTCTTC.

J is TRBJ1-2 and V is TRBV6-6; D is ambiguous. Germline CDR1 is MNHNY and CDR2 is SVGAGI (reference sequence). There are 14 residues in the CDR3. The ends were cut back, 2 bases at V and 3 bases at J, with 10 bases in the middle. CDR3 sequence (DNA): TGTGCCAGCAGTTACGGTATCCCAGACTATGGCTACACCTTC. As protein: CASSYGIPDYGYTF.

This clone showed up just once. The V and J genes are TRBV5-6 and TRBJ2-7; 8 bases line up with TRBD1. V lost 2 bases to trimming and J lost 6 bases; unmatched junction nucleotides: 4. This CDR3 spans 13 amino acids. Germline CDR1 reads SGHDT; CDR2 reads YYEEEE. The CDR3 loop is CASSFWTGTEQYF. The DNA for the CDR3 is TGTGCCAGCAGCTTCTGGACAGGGACCGAGCAGTACTTC.

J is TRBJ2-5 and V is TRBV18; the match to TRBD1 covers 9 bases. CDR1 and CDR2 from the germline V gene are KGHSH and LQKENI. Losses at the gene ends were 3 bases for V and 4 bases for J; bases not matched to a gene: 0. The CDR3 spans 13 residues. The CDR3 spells CASSPDRGETQYF. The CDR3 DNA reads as TGTGCCAGCTCACCGGACAGGGGAGAGACCCAGTACTTC.

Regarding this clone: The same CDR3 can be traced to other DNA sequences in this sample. For the CDR3, the DNA is TGTGCCAGCAGCCATACGGGACTCCTTTACGAGACCCAGTACTTC. This gives the protein CASSHTGLLYETQYF. The V and J genes are TRBV5-6 and TRBJ2-5, with D perhaps TRBD2 (6 bases). V lost 4 bases and J 5 bases, leaving 18 bases between the germline ends. Germline V gene lookup returns CDR1 SGHDT and CDR2 YYEEEE. This CDR3 is built from 15 residues. The full variable domain, with the rest looked up from reference TRBV5-6 and TRBJ2-5, is DAGVTQSPTHLIKTRGQQVTLRCSPKSGHDTVSWYQQALGQGPQFIFQYYEEEERQRGNFPDRFSGHQFPNYSSELNVNALLLGDSALYLCASSHTGLLYETQYFGPGTRLLVL.

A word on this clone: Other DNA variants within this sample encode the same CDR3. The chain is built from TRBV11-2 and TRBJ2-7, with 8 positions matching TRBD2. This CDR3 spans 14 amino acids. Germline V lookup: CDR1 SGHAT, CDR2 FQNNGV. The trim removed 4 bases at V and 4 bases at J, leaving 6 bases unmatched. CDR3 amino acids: CASSYGGGGYEQYF. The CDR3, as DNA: TGTGCCAGCAGCTACGGGGGCGGGGGGTACGAGCAGTACTTC.

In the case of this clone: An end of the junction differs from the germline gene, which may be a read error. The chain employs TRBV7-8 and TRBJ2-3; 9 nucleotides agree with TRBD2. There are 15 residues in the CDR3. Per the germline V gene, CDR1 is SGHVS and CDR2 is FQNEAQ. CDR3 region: CASNLAGAPTDTQYF. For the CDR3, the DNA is TGTGCCAGCAACTTAGCGGGGGCCCCCACAGATACGCAGTATTTT. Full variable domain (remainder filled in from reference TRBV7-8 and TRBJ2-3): GAGVSQSPRYKVAKRGQDVALRCDPISGHVSLFWYQQALGQGPEFLTYFQNEAQLDKSGLPSDRFFAERPEGSVSTLKIQRTQQEDSAVYLCASNLAGAPTDTQYFGPGTRLTVL.

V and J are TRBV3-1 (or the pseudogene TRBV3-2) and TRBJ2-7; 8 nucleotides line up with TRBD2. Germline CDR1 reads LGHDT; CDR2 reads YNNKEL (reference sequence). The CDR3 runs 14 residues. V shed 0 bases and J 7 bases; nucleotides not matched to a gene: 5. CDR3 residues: CASSQDGTSQEQYF. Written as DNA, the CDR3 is TGTGCCAGCAGCCAAGACGGGACTAGTCAAGAGCAGTACTTC.

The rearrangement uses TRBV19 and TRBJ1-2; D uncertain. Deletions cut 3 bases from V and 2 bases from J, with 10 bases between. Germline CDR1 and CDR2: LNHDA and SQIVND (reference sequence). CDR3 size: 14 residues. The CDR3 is CASSILGRNYGYTF. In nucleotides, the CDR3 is TGTGCCAGTAGTATTCTGGGGAGAAACTATGGCTACACCTTC. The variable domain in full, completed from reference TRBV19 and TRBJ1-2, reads DGGITQSPKYLFRKEGQNVTLSCEQNLNHDAMYWYRQDPGQGLRLIYYSQIVNDFQKGDIAEGYSVSREKKESFPLTVTSAQKNPTAFYLCASSILGRNYGYTFGSGTRLTVV.

The DNA of the CDR3 is TGCGCCAGCAGCTTGGATGACAGGCGAATAGGCTACACCTTC. It codes for CASSLDDRRIGYTF. This chain connects TRBV5-1 to TRBJ1-2, with a possible D match to TRBD1 (6 bases). V lost 0 bases and J lost 8, with 14 bases in between. Germline lookup yields CDR1 SGHRS and CDR2 YFSETQ. This CDR3 comprises 14 residues.

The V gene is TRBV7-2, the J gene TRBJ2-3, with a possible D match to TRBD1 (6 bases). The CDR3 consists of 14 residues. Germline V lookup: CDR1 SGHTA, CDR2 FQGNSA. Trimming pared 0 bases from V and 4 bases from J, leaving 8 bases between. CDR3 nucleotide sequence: TGTGCCAGCAGCTTAGCAGGGGGAGCAGATACGCAGTATTTT. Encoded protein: CASSLAGGADTQYF.

For the CDR3, the DNA is TGTGCCAGCAGCGCAGGCGGGGCAGGGATCACCTACGAGCAGTACTTC. Translation: CASSAGGAGITYEQYF. V is TRBV9 and J is TRBJ2-7; a possible D gene is TRBD2 (6 bases). CDR1 is SGDLS, CDR2 YYNGEE, per germline. The CDR3 contains 16 residues. Trimming took off 3 bases at V and 2 bases at J, with 18 bases between the two ends.

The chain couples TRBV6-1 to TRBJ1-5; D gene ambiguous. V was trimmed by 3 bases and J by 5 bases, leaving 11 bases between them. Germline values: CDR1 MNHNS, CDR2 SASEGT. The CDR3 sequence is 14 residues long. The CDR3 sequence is CASSDTGRDQPQHF. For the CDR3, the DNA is TGTGCCAGCAGTGATACGGGAAGGGATCAGCCCCAGCATTTT.

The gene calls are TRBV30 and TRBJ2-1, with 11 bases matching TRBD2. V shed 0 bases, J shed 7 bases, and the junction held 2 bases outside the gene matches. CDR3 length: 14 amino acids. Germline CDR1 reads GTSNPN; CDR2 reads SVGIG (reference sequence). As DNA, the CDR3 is TGTGCCTGGAGTGTTAGCGGGAGGGAGAATGAGCAGTTCTTC. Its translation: CAWSVSGRENEQFF.

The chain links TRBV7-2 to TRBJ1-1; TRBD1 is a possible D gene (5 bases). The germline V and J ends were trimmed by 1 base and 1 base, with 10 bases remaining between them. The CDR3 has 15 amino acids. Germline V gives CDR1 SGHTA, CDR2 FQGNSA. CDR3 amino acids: CASSLELGGNTEAFF. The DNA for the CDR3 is TGTGCCAGCAGCTTAGAGCTGGGGGGGAACACTGAAGCTTTCTTT.

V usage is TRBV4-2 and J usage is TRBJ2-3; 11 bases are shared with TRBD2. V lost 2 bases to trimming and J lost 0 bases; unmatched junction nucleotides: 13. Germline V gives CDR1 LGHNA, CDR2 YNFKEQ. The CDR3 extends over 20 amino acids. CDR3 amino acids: CASSQPSGGLADKSTDTQYF. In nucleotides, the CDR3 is TGTGCCAGCAGCCAACCCTCTGGGGGACTAGCGGACAAAAGCACAGATACGCAGTATTTT.